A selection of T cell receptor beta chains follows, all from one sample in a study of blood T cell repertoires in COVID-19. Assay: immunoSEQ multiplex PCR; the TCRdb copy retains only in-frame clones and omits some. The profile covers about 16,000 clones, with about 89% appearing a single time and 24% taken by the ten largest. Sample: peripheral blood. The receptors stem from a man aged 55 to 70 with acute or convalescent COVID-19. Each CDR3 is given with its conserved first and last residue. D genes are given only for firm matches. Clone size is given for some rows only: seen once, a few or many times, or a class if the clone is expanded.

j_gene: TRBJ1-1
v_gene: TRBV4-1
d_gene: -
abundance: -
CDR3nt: TGCGCCAGCAAAGGACAATCCCCGAGCACTGAAGCTTTCTTT
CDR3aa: CASKGQSPSTEAFF

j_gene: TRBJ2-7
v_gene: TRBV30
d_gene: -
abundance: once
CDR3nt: TGTGCCTGGAGTGTAGGGCTCAAAGGAGGCGAGCAGTACTTC
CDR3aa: CAWSVGLKGGEQYF

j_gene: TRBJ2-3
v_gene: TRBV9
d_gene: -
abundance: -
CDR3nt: TGTGCCAGCAGCCGGGGAGGCACTAGCACAGATACGCAGTATTTT
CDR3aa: CASSRGGTSTDTQYF

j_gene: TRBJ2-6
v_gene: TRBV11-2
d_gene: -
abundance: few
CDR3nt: TGTGCCAGCAGCCGTACAACCTCTGGGGCCAACGTCCTGACTTTC
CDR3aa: CASSRTTSGANVLTF

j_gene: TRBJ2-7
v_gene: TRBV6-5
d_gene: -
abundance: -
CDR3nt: TGTGCCAGCATGGGGACGAGGGAGGCCTACGAGCAGTACTTC
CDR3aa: CASMGTREAYEQYF

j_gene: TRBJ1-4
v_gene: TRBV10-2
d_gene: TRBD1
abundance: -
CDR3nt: TGCGCCAGCACCGGACAGGGGGCTGAACTGTTTTTT
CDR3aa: CASTGQGAELFF

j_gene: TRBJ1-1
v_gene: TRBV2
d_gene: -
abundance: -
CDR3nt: TGTGCCAGCAGTGACTGGGGGCAAGCTGAAGCTTTCTTT
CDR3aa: CASSDWGQAEAFF

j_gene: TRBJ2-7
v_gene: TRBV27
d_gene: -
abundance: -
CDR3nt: TGTGCCAGCAGTTCAATTGTCGGACAGAGCTACGAGCAGTACTTC
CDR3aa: CASSSIVGQSYEQYF

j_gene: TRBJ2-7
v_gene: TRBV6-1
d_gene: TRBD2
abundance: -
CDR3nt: TGTGCCAGCAGTGAACTTATTGGGGCGGGAGGGGGTTACGAGCAGTACTTC
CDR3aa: CASSELIGAGGGYEQYF

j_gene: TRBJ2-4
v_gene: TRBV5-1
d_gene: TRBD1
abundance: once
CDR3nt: TGCGCCAGCAGCTTGGAAGGGACAGGGGAAAACATTCAGTACTTC
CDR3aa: CASSLEGTGENIQYF

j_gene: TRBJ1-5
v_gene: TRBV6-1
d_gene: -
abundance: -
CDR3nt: TGTGCCAGCAGTGAACGGGCGGGGCTCCGTAGCAATCAGCCCCAGCATTTT
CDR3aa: CASSERAGLRSNQPQHF

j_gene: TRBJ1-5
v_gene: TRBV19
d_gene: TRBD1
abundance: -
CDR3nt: TGTGCCAGTAGTATAACGGGACAGGGTTCTCAGCCCCAGCATTTT
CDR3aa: CASSITGQGSQPQHF

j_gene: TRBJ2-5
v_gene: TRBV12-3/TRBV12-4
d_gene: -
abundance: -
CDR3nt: TGTGCCAGCAGTCTCGGGGACCAAGAGACCCAGTACTTC
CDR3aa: CASSLGDQETQYF

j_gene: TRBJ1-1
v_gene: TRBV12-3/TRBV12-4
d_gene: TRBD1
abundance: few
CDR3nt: TGTGCCAGCACCCGGGACAGAACTGAAGCTTTCTTT
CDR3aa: CASTRDRTEAFF

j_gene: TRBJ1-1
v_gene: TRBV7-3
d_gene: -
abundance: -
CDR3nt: TGTGCCAGCAGCTTAACGTTGACAGGGAACACTGAAGCTTTCTTT
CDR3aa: CASSLTLTGNTEAFF

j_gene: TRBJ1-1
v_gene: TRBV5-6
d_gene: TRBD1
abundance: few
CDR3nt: TGTGCCAGCAGTTACCGGGACAGGGAGGTAAGCACTGAAGCTTTCTTT
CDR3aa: CASSYRDREVSTEAFF

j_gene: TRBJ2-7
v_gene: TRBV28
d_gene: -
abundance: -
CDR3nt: TGTGCCAGCCGTCACGCAGGTTCCTACGAGCAGTACTTC
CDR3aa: CASRHAGSYEQYF

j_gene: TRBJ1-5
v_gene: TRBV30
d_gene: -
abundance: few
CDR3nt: TGTGCCTGGAGTCCCGGCGGGGATCAGCCCCAGCATTTT
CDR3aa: CAWSPGGDQPQHF

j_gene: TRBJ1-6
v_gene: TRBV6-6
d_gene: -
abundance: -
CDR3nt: TGTGCCAGCGGAAACTCGGGGGGCTATTCACCCCTCCACTTT
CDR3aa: CASGNSGGYSPLHF

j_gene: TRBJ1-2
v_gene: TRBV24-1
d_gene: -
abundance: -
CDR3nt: TGTGCCACCAGTGATCAGGACAGCTATGGCTACACCTTC
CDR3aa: CATSDQDSYGYTF

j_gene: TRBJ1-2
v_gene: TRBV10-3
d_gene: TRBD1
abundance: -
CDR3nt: TGTGCCATCAGTGGCCATCCAGGGGGGAACTATGGCTACACCTTC
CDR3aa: CAISGHPGGNYGYTF

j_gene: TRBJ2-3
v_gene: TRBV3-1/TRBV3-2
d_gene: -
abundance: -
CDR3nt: TGTGCCAGCAGCACCCGGACTACTGTAGGAAATACGCAGTATTTT
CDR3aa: CASSTRTTVGNTQYF

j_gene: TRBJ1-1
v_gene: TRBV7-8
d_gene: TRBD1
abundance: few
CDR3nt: TGTGCCAGCAGCTCGGAAGACAGGGCGAGCACTGAAGCTTTCTTT
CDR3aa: CASSSEDRASTEAFF

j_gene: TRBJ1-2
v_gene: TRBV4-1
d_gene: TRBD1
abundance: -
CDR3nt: TGCGCCAGCAGCCAAGCTCCGGGGGACAGCGCTAACTATGGCTACACCTTC
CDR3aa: CASSQAPGDSANYGYTF

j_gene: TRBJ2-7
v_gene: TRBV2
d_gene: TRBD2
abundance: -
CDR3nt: TGTGCCAGCAGGCTAGCGGGGGTCTCCTACGAGCAGTACTTC
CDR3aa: CASRLAGVSYEQYF

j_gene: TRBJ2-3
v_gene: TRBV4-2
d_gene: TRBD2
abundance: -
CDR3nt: TGTGCCAGCAGCCGCAGTTTTTTTAGGACTAGCGGGAGGGCCGAGTTCACAGATACGCAGTATTTT
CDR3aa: CASSRSFFRTSGRAEFTDTQYF

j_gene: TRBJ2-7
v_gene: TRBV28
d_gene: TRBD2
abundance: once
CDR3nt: TGTGCCAGCAGTAATAGACTAGCGGGGCAATACGAGCAGTACTTC
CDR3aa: CASSNRLAGQYEQYF

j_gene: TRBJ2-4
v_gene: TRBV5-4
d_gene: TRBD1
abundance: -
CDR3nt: TGTGCCAGCAGCGGGGGACAGGGTGACATTCAGTACTTC
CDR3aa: CASSGGQGDIQYF

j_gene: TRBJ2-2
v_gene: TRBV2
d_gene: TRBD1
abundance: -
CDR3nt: TGTGCCAGCAGCTTGGACAGGGCCGGGGAGCTGTTTTTT
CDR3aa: CASSLDRAGELFF

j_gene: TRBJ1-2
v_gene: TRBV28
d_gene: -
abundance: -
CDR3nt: TGTGCCAGCAAATGGAGCAGCCACTATGGCTACACCTTC
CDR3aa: CASKWSSHYGYTF

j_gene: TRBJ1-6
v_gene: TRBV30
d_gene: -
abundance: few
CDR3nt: TGTGCCTGGACCCTCTCATGGGAGAATTCACCCCTCCACTTT
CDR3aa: CAWTLSWENSPLHF

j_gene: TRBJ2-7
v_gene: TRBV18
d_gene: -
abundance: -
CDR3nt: TGTGCCAGCTCCACCGGGCAGGGCGAGCAGTACTTC
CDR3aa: CASSTGQGEQYF

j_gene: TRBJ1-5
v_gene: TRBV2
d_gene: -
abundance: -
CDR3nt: TGTGCCAGCAGGGGGGGAGTGGCGCAAGGGCCCCAGCATTTT
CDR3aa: CASRGGVAQGPQHF

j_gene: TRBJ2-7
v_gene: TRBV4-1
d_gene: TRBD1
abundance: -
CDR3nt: TGCGCCAGCAGCCAAGTCTCCGACAGGGCCGAGCAGTACTTC
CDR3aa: CASSQVSDRAEQYF

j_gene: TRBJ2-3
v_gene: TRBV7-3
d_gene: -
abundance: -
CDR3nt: TGTGCCAGCAGCTTCCTTGAGCAAGATACGCAGTATTTT
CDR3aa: CASSFLEQDTQYF

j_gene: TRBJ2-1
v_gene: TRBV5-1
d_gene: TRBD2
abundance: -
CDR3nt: TGCGCCAGCAGCCCGGGAGGGGCGGGGGGCTACAATGAGCAGTTCTTC
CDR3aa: CASSPGGAGGYNEQFF

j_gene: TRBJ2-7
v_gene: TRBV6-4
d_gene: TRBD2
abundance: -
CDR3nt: TGTGCCAGCAGTTGGCTAGCGGGAATCTCTTGGCGCTACGAGCAGTACTTC
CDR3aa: CASSWLAGISWRYEQYF

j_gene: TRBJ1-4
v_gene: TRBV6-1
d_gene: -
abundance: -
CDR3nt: TGTGCCAGCAGTGAACAGGGTTCACCTGAAAAACTGTTTTTT
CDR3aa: CASSEQGSPEKLFF

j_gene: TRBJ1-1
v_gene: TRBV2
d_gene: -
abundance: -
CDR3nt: TGTGCCAGCAGTGTAGTAGAGAACACTGAAGCTTTCTTT
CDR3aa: CASSVVENTEAFF

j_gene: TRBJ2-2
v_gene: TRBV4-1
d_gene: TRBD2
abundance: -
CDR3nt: TGCGCCAGCAGCCTTATAGCGGGAGTTACCGGGGAGCTGTTTTTT
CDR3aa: CASSLIAGVTGELFF